The next 13 T cell receptor beta chains were all read from a single sample in a study of blood T cells in healthy people across ages. The use of a sample-barcoded 5' primer and a J-beta primer mix characterized a second PCR of roughly 6 to 11 cycles. TCRdb recomputed calls from the 5' RACE reads with MiXCR, one row per CDR3 protein. Of 920,000 or so distinct CDR3 sequences in the sample, over 35% were seen once. Sequenced sample: blood. The receptor set was obtained from a woman aged 60-75 years in good health.

This clonotype turned up a few times. The J gene is TRBJ1-5, the V gene TRBV20-1, with a tentative D call TRBD1 (5 bases). In germline, CDR1 is DFQATT, CDR2 SNEGSKA (reference sequence). Trimming stripped 6 bases from V and 2 bases from J, with 17 bases between. This CDR3 has 15 residues. The CDR3 is CSALFQGSGNQPQHF. As DNA, the CDR3 is TGCAGTGCCTTATTCCAGGGTTCCGGCAATCAGCCCCAGCATTTT.

The rearrangement links TRBV20-1 to TRBJ2-5, with TRBD2 identical over 8 bases. This CDR3 is 18 amino acids long. Germline CDR1 reads DFQATT; CDR2 reads SNEGSKA (reference sequence). Trimming cost V 6 bases and J 3 bases; bases outside gene matches: 21. CDR3 in amino acids: CSAREGGLQGNTKETQYF. The CDR3 nucleotides read TGCAGTGCCCGGGAGGGGGGCTTACAGGGTAACACAAAAGAGACCCAGTACTTC.

The chain employs TRBV5-1 and TRBJ1-5; 8 bases line up with TRBD1. V lost 4 bases to trimming and J lost 6 bases; unmatched junction nucleotides: 12. The CDR3 is made up of 16 amino acids. Germline V gene lookup returns CDR1 SGHRS and CDR2 YFSETQ. Here the CDR3 DNA reads TGCGCCAGCAGCCCCAGTGGGACAGGCGCCGGTCAGCCCCAGCATTTT. Residues: CASSPSGTGAGQPQHF.

This chain joins TRBV12-3 or TRBV12-4 and TRBJ2-1; 8 positions agree with TRBD2. The length of the CDR3 is 12 residues. J was trimmed by 8 bases and V by 8 bases; bases with no gene match: 5. CDR3 sequence (DNA): TGTGCCAGCGGGGGACTAGGGTATGAGCAGTTCTTC. Its protein is CASGGLGYEQFF.

This chain uses TRBV27 with TRBJ1-1, with unresolved D. This CDR3 has 15 residues. V dropped 6 bases and J dropped 7 bases, with 21 bases sitting between them. CDR1 and CDR2 from the germline V gene are MNHEY and SMNVEV (reference sequence). The CDR3 here is CASSLKSAVHGEAFF. CDR3 bases: TGTGCCAGCAGCCTGAAAAGTGCCGTCCACGGTGAAGCTTTCTTT.

This chain uses TRBV12-3 or TRBV12-4 with TRBJ2-3; 9 bases are shared with TRBD2. This CDR3 is built from 16 residues. Trimming cost V 5 bases and J 1 base; bases outside gene matches: 7. The CDR3 reads CASSPGTSRRTDTQYF. The CDR3 DNA reads as TGTGCCAGCAGTCCCGGGACTAGCCGTCGCACAGATACGCAGTATTTT.

The chain uses TRBV6-2 or TRBV6-3 and TRBJ1-2; D is perhaps TRBD1 (6 bases). V was trimmed by 6 bases and J by 4 bases, leaving 24 bases between them. This CDR3 is built from 17 residues. Germline lookup yields CDR1 MNHEY and CDR2 SVGEGT. CDR3 sequence reads: CASRPQGGGGFVYGYTF. CDR3 coding DNA: TGTGCCAGCAGACCTCAGGGAGGGGGAGGTTTTGTCTATGGCTACACCTTC.

The gene calls are TRBV5-4 and TRBJ1-1; D may be TRBD1 (5 bases). The CDR3 totals 13 residues. Germline V gene data show CDR1 as SGHNT and CDR2 as YYREEE (reference sequence). Trimming left V 0 bases short and J 11 bases short, with 14 bases between. CDR3 sequence (DNA): TGTGCCAGCAGCTTGGCAGGGAATTTGAACGCTTTCTTT. It specifies CASSLAGNLNAFF.

The chain combines TRBV29-1 with TRBJ1-2; maybe TRBD1 (6 bases). V was shortened by 3 bases and J by 9 bases, with 14 bases between the two germline ends. The CDR3 contains 12 residues. Germline CDR1 reads SQVTM; CDR2 reads ANQGSEA. CDR3: CSVEIWDTSYTF. The CDR3, as DNA: TGCAGCGTTGAGATTTGGGACACAAGCTACACCTTC.

The chain uses TRBV7-3 and TRBJ2-5; a possible D gene is TRBD2 (5 bases). The DNA end lines up better with TRBJ2-7; the J call may be wrong. This CDR3 is 13 amino acids long. CDR1 is SGHTA and CDR2 is FQGTGA in the germline V gene. This CDR3 reads CASSISSRSEQYF. The CDR3 coding sequence is TGTGCCAGCAGCATATCTAGCCGGAGCGAGCAGTACTTC.

The chain is built from TRBV20-1 and TRBJ2-2; D is ambiguous. This CDR3 is 15 amino acids long. CDR1 DFQATT and CDR2 SNEGSKA come from the germline V gene (reference sequence). Trimming shortened V by 0 bases and J by 3 bases, and 11 bases separated the two germline ends. In nucleotides, the CDR3 is TGCAGTGCTAGAGATGTACGGGCGGACACCGGGGAGCTGTTTTTT. Its protein product is CSARDVRADTGELFF.

V gene TRBV10-3 combines with J gene TRBJ2-1; possibly TRBD1 for D (5 bases). CDR1 ENHRY and CDR2 SYGVKD come from the germline V gene. The CDR3 consists of 14 residues. V was clipped by 2 bases and J by 6 bases, with 11 bases between them. The CDR3: CAISEILGANEQFF. As DNA, the CDR3 is TGTGCCATCAGTGAGATATTAGGGGCCAATGAGCAGTTCTTC.

This clonotype was observed at least ten times. This sequence joins TRBV5-6 and TRBJ2-7; TRBD2 might be the D (6 bases). The CDR3 is made up of 16 amino acids. V dropped 0 bases and J dropped 3 bases, with 16 bases sitting between them. Germline assignment: CDR1 SGHDT and CDR2 YYEEEE. The CDR3 is CASSLAARRDGYEQYF. As DNA, the CDR3 is TGTGCCAGCAGCTTGGCCGCGAGGAGGGATGGCTACGAGCAGTACTTC.